This T cell receptor (beta chain) is from a study of cytomegalovirus exposure and HLA in healthy donors. Healthy individuals who donated bone marrow served as the donors. Donors likely had unrecorded immune exposures despite being nominally healthy when sampled. Findings and limits, study-wide: Upon later analysis, HLA-associated TCR beta chains proved more clonally expanded than other, equally common chains.

Turning to this clone: Its target is not known.

The CDR3 length is 14 residues. V was cut by 0 bases and J by 6 bases, with 12 bases left in between. Germline CDR1 is MNHEY and CDR2 is SVGAGI. PCR was performed using 60 Vbeta and 13 Jbeta primers. As handled by the study authors: In a later analysis, roughly 86 million unique TCR beta chains included roughly 11 million shared by two or more donors. Method: immunoSEQ multiplex PCR; TCRdb's copy keeps in-frame clones and lacks some. From that table come the V and J calls and clone size; the DNA was used to work out D and trimming. The sample has over 120,000 clones, roughly 70% seen once. Source material: PBMCs. This sequence was found in a man in his thirties or forties in good health and CMV-seronegative. This chain connects TRBV6-5 to TRBJ2-7; D gene unclear. CDR3 DNA sequence: TGTGCCAGCAGTTACTCGATAAGCATGATCGAGCAGTACTTC. Amino acids: CASSYSISMIEQYF.